This T cell receptor (beta chain) emerged from a study of cytomegalovirus exposure and HLA in healthy donors. Overall study context: The roughly 120 validation repertoires, a later analysis reported, used the same platform as the 666 first-cohort repertoires. General study results and limits: With high specificity and sensitivity, the classifier reportedly diagnosed cytomegalovirus status. Altogether, 160 or so TCR beta chains were recorded as cytomegalovirus-associated. There were some public TCRs occurring in many donors, but most TCR sequences were rare.

To note about this clone: What it binds is not known.

The protocol was immunoSEQ multiplex PCR, while the TCRdb copy is restricted to in-frame clones and leaves out a portion. The sample yields 100,000 to 150,000 clones, around 86% seen once. The TCR sequence derives from a woman aged 18-29 years in good health and CMV-seronegative. Sequenced input: PBMCs.

The CDR3 DNA is TGTGCCAGTAGTATAGGCGGGGGGTCCTACAATGAGCAGTTCTTC. Translated: CASSIGGGSYNEQFF. The V and J genes are TRBV19 and TRBJ2-1; TRBD2 matches 8 bases. J gave up 1 base and V 1 base, and 0 bases lay outside the gene matches. The germline CDR1 and CDR2 sequences are LNHDA and SQIVND (reference sequence). The CDR3 contains 15 residues.